The next 17 T cell receptor beta chains were all read from a single sample in a study of CD8 T cell repertoires and HIV-1 epitope variants. Their recognized antigens are unknown. Here immunoSEQ multiplex PCR was the method, and the copy in TCRdb shows in-frame clones only, minus some. The profile covers under 7,000 clones, with 66% appearing a single time and roughly 42% taken by the ten largest. Sequenced: cultured CD8+ T cells derived from PBMCs. Receptor source: a male donor with HIV.

This clone turned up a few times. The rearrangement uses TRBV7-9 and TRBJ2-1; 10 nucleotides align to TRBD2. With 2 bases clipped from V and 6 bases from J, the junction kept 4 bases outside the gene matches. The CDR3 totals 15 residues. Germline V CDR1 and CDR2: SEHNR, FQNEAQ (reference sequence). The CDR3, as DNA: TGTGCCAGCAGCTTACTAGCGGGAGAGGGCAATGAGCAGTTCTTC. Its translation is CASSLLAGEGNEQFF.

The V and J genes are TRBV18 and TRBJ1-2; 7 nucleotides agree with TRBD1. In germline, CDR1 is KGHSH, CDR2 LQKENI. The CDR3 has 15 amino acids. V trimming: 5 bases; J trimming: 3 bases; junction bases outside the gene matches: 9. Here the CDR3 DNA reads TGTGCCAGCTCAGTTGGGGACAGCTCTTACTATGGCTACACCTTC. Protein product: CASSVGDSSYYGYTF.

CDR3 DNA: TGTGCCAGCAGCTCCGGGACAGGGTACGATGAGCAGTTCTTC. Its translation: CASSSGTGYDEQFF. The rearrangement links TRBV13 to TRBJ2-1; 9 positions match TRBD1. The V and J ends lost 4 bases and 8 bases, in that order; junction bases with no gene match: 6. Germline V gene data show CDR1 as PRHDT and CDR2 as FYEKMQ (reference sequence). This CDR3 has 14 residues.

This sequence joins TRBV20-1 and TRBJ1-2, with D hard to call. CDR3 size: 11 residues. CDR1 and CDR2 (germline): DFQATT, SNEGSKA (reference sequence). V lost 4 bases to trimming and J lost 2 bases, with 5 bases between them. The CDR3 sequence is CSATDNYGYTF. As DNA, the CDR3 is TGCAGTGCTACCGACAACTATGGCTACACCTTC.

The chain employs TRBV4-3 and TRBJ1-2; 9 positions match TRBD1. CDR3 length equals 14 residues. The germline V gene has CDR1 LGHNA and CDR2 YSLEER. V lost 1 base to trimming and J lost 8 bases; unmatched junction nucleotides: 5. CDR3 sequence reads: CASSQGDRAGGYTF. The CDR3, as DNA: TGCGCCAGCAGCCAAGGGGACAGGGCGGGAGGCTACACCTTC.

In its sample, this clone was seen a few times. The chain combines TRBV9 with TRBJ2-3; possibly TRBD1 for D (5 bases). Trimming took off 3 bases at V and 6 bases at J, with 8 bases between the two ends. CDR3 length: 12 residues. Per the germline V gene, CDR1 is SGDLS and CDR2 is YYNGEE. Here the CDR3 DNA reads TGTGCCAGCAGCGCTTCAGGGGATACGCAGTATTTT. Amino acids: CASSASGDTQYF.

This clone turned up a few times. The chain links TRBV5-1 to TRBJ1-1; D call uncertain. V lost 0 bases to trimming and J lost 1 base, with 10 bases between them. This CDR3 has 15 residues. In germline, CDR1 is SGHRS, CDR2 YFSETQ. Here the CDR3 reads CASSLEGRTNTEAFF. As DNA, the CDR3 is TGCGCCAGCAGCTTGGAGGGAAGAACGAACACTGAAGCTTTCTTT.

The V gene is TRBV5-4, the J gene TRBJ2-7, with 8 nucleotides matching TRBD1. V trimming: 0 bases; J trimming: 5 bases; junction bases outside the gene matches: 1. From germline, CDR1 is SGHNT and CDR2 YYREEE (reference sequence). This CDR3 contains 13 residues. In DNA form, the CDR3 reads TGTGCCAGCAGCTTGGGACAGGGGAACGAGCAGTACTTC. Amino acid sequence: CASSLGQGNEQYF.

This clone was seen more than once but under ten times. The rearrangement joins TRBV25-1 to TRBJ1-5; 7 nucleotides align to TRBD1. The CDR3 contains 14 residues. Germline V gene lookup returns CDR1 MGHDK and CDR2 SYGVNS. V lost 2 bases to trimming and J lost 2 bases; unmatched junction nucleotides: 0. CDR3 residues: CASSETGGNQPQHF. In DNA, the CDR3 is TGTGCCAGCAGTGAAACAGGGGGCAATCAGCCCCAGCATTTT.

The V gene is TRBV5-4, the J gene TRBJ2-3; tentatively, D is TRBD1 or TRBD2 (5 bases each). Looked up from germline, CDR1 is SGHNT and CDR2 is YYREEE (reference sequence). The CDR3 is 13 residues long. V lost 4 bases and J 2 bases, leaving 8 bases between the germline ends. The CDR3 loop is CASSPGPTDTQYF. DNA for the CDR3: TGTGCCAGCAGCCCGGGACCCACAGATACGCAGTATTTT.

This clone was recorded a few times. The chain is built from TRBV19 and TRBJ1-1; D is uncertain. CDR1 LNHDA and CDR2 SQIVND come from the germline V gene (reference sequence). Trimming took 5 bases from V and 1 from J, leaving 8 bases between them. The CDR3 is 13 residues long. CDR3 coding DNA: TGTGCCAGTAGTGGGATGGGGAACACTGAAGCTTTCTTT. It translates to CASSGMGNTEAFF.

CDR3 in amino acids: CASSVGGIGYTF. CDR3 bases: TGTGCCAGCAGTGTCGGGGGCATTGGCTACACCTTC. The chain links TRBV2 to TRBJ1-2; D perhaps matches TRBD1 (6 bases). There are 12 residues in the CDR3. Germline V gives CDR1 SNHLY, CDR2 FYNNEI. Trimming took 4 bases from V and 7 from J, leaving 10 bases between them.

V usage is TRBV7-8 and J usage is TRBJ1-3; TRBD1 is a possible D gene (6 bases). V gave up 4 bases and J gave up 8 bases, with 21 bases separating them. Germline lookup yields CDR1 SGHVS and CDR2 FQNEAQ. The CDR3 totals 16 residues. This CDR3 is CASSSRTANPGDTIYF. CDR3 sequence (DNA): TGTGCCAGCAGCTCCCGGACAGCCAACCCCGGGGACACCATATATTTT. Full variable domain (missing parts from reference TRBV7-8 and TRBJ1-3): GAGVSQSPRYKVAKRGQDVALRCDPISGHVSLFWYQQALGQGPEFLTYFQNEAQLDKSGLPSDRFFAERPEGSVSTLKIQRTQQEDSAVYLCASSSRTANPGDTIYFGEGSWLTVV.

This sequence joins TRBV11-3 and TRBJ2-2, with D possibly being TRBD1 or TRBD2 (5 bases each). V was cut by 3 bases and J by 5 bases, with 10 bases left in between. The V gene's germline CDR1 is SGHNT and CDR2 YENEEA. The CDR3 sequence is 14 residues long. CDR3 loop: CASSFRGETGELFF. DNA for the CDR3: TGTGCCAGCAGCTTTAGAGGGGAAACCGGGGAGCTGTTTTTT.

V and J are TRBV11-2 and TRBJ1-5, with D perhaps matching TRBD1 (6 bases). The CDR3 covers 17 residues. Trimming removed 3 bases from V and 2 bases from J, with 17 bases in between. Per the germline V gene, CDR1 is SGHAT and CDR2 is FQNNGV. DNA of the CDR3: TGTGCCAGCAGCTTTGGAACAGGGAGTGGCGGCAATCAGCCCCAGCATTTT. Its protein product is CASSFGTGSGGNQPQHF.

In its sample, this clone ranks as large. The rearrangement joins TRBV27 to TRBJ2-7; possibly TRBD2 for D (6 bases). The V gene lost 6 bases and the J gene lost 2 bases, with 20 bases spanning the gap. This CDR3 is 16 amino acids long. CDR1 and CDR2 from the germline V gene are MNHEY and SMNVEV (reference sequence). CDR3 in amino acids: CASSLTSGTFAYEQYF. In nucleotides, the CDR3 is TGTGCCAGCAGCTTAACCTCAGGGACTTTCGCCTACGAGCAGTACTTC.

For the CDR3, the DNA is TGTGCCAGCAGACCTTCGGGGACATTCACAGATACGCAGTATTTT. Translated: CASRPSGTFTDTQYF. This chain connects TRBV6-6 to TRBJ2-3; possibly TRBD1 for D (6 bases). Germline loops: CDR1 MNHNY, CDR2 SVGAGI (reference sequence). The V end lost 6 bases, the J end lost 2 bases, and 15 bases lay between the germline ends. The CDR3 spans 15 residues.